The rows below give T cell receptor beta chains drawn from one sample of a study of cytomegalovirus exposure and HLA in healthy donors. Assay: immunoSEQ multiplex PCR; the TCRdb copy retains only in-frame clones and omits some. This sample has hundreds of thousands of clones; over 75% occur once, and the top ten carry under 2%. Input material: PBMCs. The receptors stem from a man aged 18 to 29 in good health and CMV-seronegative. Each CDR3 is given with its conserved first and last residue. The D gene is left open where the match is weak. A clone size is listed for some rows: how often the clone was seen (once, few, many), or a class if it is expanded.

d_call j_call clone_size v_call cdr3_aa cdr3_nt
TRBD1 TRBJ1-2 . TRBV15 CATSRDRDRMNYGYTF TGTGCCACCAGCAGAGATAGGGACAGGATGAACTATGGCTACACCTTC
TRBD2 TRBJ2-7 . TRBV19 CASSSGRTYEQYF TGTGCCAGTAGTAGCGGGAGGACCTACGAGCAGTACTTC
. TRBJ1-5 . TRBV2 CASRTTGLPQHF TGTGCCAGCAGAACGACAGGTCTGCCCCAGCATTTT
. TRBJ1-5 . TRBV19 CASTSLAGANQPQHF TGTGCCAGTACCTCCCTTGCGGGGGCCAATCAGCCCCAGCATTTT
. TRBJ1-1 few TRBV7-9 CASPGAENTEAFF TGTGCCAGCCCAGGGGCAGAGAACACTGAAGCTTTCTTT
. TRBJ1-1 . TRBV5-1 CASSKGQVNTEAFF TGCGCCAGCAGCAAAGGACAAGTGAACACTGAAGCTTTCTTT
TRBD2 TRBJ2-7 . TRBV19 CASSTGLAASYEQYF TGTGCCAGTAGTACGGGACTAGCGGCGTCCTACGAGCAGTACTTC
. TRBJ1-5 few TRBV10-1 CASSESCHQPQHF TGCGCCAGCAGTGAATCTTGTCATCAGCCCCAGCATTTT
TRBD2 TRBJ2-1 . TRBV28 CASSFGLAGVNEQFF TGTGCCAGCAGTTTCGGACTAGCGGGAGTTAACGAGCAGTTCTTC
TRBD2 TRBJ2-1 . TRBV29-1 CSVGGYSGREGVNEQFF TGCAGCGTTGGGGGGTATAGCGGGAGGGAGGGGGTCAATGAGCAGTTCTTC
TRBD2 TRBJ2-1 . TRBV6-5 CASSRSGGLNEQFF TGTGCCAGCAGTCGTAGCGGGGGGCTTAATGAGCAGTTCTTC
TRBD1 TRBJ2-6 . TRBV14 CASSLQTGSLSGANVLTF TGTGCCAGCAGCCTCCAGACAGGGTCTCTCTCTGGGGCCAACGTCCTGACTTTC
TRBD1 TRBJ1-2 . TRBV6-5 CASSRQGFYGYTF TGTGCCAGCAGCCGACAGGGCTTCTATGGCTACACCTTC
. TRBJ2-5 . TRBV14 CASSQDIVSADRARETQYF TGTGCCAGCAGCCAAGATATAGTATCCGCGGACAGAGCTCGAGAGACCCAGTACTTC
TRBD1 TRBJ2-5 . TRBV9 CASSDGQGGNQYF TGTGCCAGCAGCGATGGACAGGGGGGAAACCAGTACTTC
. TRBJ1-1 . TRBV10-3 CAISESMTGENTEAFF TGTGCCATCAGTGAGTCGATGACAGGAGAGAACACTGAAGCTTTCTTT
TRBD1 TRBJ1-2 . TRBV7-2 CASSLDDAVDDRVKYGYTF TGTGCCAGCAGCTTAGATGACGCCGTTGATGACAGGGTCAAATATGGCTACACCTTC
TRBD2 TRBJ2-7 once TRBV7-8 CASSPREGNAYEQYF TGTGCCAGCAGCCCGCGGGAGGGGAATGCCTACGAGCAGTACTTC
. TRBJ1-1 . TRBV14 CASSPHSRRTFF TGTGCCAGCAGCCCACACTCCCGGCGGACTTTCTTT
TRBD1 TRBJ1-2 . TRBV27 CATSPAAGQGSYGYTF TGTGCCACCTCCCCAGCCGCCGGACAGGGTAGCTATGGCTACACCTTC
. TRBJ2-5 . TRBV2 CATERSWDF TGTGCCACCGAGCGCAGTTGGGACTTC
TRBD1 TRBJ2-7 . TRBV27 CASASGTAPIEQYF TGTGCCAGTGCTAGTGGGACAGCCCCTATCGAGCAGTACTTC
. TRBJ2-3 few TRBV5-4 CASSLAGADTQYF TGTGCCAGCAGCTTGGCAGGGGCAGATACGCAGTATTTT
TRBD1 TRBJ1-6 . TRBV7-2 CASSTSPGQGVDSPLHF TGTGCCAGCAGCACCTCCCCGGGACAGGGCGTTGATTCACCCCTCCACTTT
. TRBJ1-4 . TRBV2 CASSEETGSNEKLFF TGTGCCAGCAGTGAAGAAACAGGTTCTAATGAAAAACTGTTTTTT
TRBD2 TRBJ2-2 . TRBV27 CASKTGGLAVPTGELFF TGTGCCAGCAAGACCGGCGGACTAGCGGTTCCCACCGGGGAGCTGTTTTTT